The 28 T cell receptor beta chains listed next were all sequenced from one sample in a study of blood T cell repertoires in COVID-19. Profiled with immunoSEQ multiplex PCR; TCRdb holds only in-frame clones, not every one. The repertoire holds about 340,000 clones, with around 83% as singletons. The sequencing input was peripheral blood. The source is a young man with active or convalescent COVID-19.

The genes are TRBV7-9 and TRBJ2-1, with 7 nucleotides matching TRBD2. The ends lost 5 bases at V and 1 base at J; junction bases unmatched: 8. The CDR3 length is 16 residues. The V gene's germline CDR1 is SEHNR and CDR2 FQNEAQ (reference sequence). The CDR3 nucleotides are TGTGCCAGCAGCGACCTAGCGGCTCCTTCCTACAATGAGCAGTTCTTC. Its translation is CASSDLAAPSYNEQFF.

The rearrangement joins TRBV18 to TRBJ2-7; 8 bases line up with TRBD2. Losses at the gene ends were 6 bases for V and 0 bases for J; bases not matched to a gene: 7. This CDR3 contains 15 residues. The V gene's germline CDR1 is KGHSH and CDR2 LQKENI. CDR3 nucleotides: TGTGCCAGCTCCAGGCGGGGGGCTAGCTCCTACGAGCAGTACTTC. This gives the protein CASSRRGASSYEQYF.

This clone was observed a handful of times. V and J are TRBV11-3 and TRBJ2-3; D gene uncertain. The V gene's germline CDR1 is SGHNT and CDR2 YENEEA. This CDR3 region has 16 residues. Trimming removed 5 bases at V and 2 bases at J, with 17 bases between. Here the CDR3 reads CASSPHYAEYTDTQYF. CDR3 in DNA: TGTGCCAGCAGCCCCCACTATGCGGAGTACACAGATACGCAGTATTTT.

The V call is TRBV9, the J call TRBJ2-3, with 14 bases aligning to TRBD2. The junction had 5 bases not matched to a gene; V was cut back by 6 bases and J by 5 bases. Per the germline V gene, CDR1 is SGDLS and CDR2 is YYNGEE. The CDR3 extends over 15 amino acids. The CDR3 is CASTWGLAGEDTQYF. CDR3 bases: TGTGCCAGCACCTGGGGACTAGCGGGGGAAGATACGCAGTATTTT.

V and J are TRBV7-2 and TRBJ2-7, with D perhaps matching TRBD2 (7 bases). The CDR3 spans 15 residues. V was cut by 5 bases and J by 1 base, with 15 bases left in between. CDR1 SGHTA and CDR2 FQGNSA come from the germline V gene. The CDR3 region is CASSPIGGGSYEQYF. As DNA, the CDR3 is TGTGCCAGCAGCCCCATAGGGGGGGGATCCTACGAGCAGTACTTC. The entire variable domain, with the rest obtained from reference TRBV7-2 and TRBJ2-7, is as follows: GAGVSQSPSNKVTEKGKDVELRCDPISGHTALYWYRQSLGQGLEFLIYFQGNSAPDKSGLPSDRFSAERTGGSVSTLTIQRTQQEDSAVYLCASSPIGGGSYEQYFGPGTRLTVT.

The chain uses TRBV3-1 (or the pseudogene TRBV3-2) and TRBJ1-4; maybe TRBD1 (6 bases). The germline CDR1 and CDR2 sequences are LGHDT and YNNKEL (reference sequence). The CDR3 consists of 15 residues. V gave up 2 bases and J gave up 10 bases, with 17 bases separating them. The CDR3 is CASSQSGVGGRKLFF. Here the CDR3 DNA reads TGTGCCAGCAGCCAATCAGGGGTTGGAGGTAGAAAACTGTTTTTT.

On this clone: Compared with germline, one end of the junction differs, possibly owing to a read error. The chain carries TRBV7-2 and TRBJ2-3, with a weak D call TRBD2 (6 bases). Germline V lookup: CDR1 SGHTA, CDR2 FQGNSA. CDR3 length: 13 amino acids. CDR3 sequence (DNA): TGTGCCAGCAGCCGCCCCCTCCGGGACTCCCCTGTATTT. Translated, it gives CASSRPLRDSPVF. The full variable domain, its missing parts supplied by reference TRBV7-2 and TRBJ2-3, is GAGVSQSPSNKVTEKGKDVELRCDPISGHTALYWYRQSLGQGLEFLIYFQGNSAPDKSGLPSDRFSAERTGGSVSTLTIQRTQQEDSAVYLCASSRPLRDSPVFGPGTRLTVL.

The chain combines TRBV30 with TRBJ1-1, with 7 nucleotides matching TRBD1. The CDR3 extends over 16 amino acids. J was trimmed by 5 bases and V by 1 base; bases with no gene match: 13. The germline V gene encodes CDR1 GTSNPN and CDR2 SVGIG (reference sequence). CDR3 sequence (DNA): TGTGCCTGGAGTGGTAGGGGGCGCGGCGATAGTACTGAAGCTTTCTTT. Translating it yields CAWSGRGRGDSTEAFF.

CDR3 protein: CASSLGLAGTYEQYF. DNA of the CDR3: TGTGCCAGTAGTCTGGGACTAGCGGGCACCTACGAGCAGTACTTC. This chain connects TRBV19 to TRBJ2-7; 12 bases agree with TRBD2. CDR1 is LNHDA and CDR2 is SQIVND in the germline V gene (reference sequence). The junction had 4 bases not matched to a gene; V was cut back by 5 bases and J by 2 bases. The CDR3 is 15 residues long.

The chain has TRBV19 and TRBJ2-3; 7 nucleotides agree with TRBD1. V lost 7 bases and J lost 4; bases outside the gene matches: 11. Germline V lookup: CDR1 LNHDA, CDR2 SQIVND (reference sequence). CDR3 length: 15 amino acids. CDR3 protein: CASTPSDRVPDTQYF. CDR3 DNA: TGTGCCAGTACCCCCTCCGACAGGGTCCCAGATACGCAGTATTTT. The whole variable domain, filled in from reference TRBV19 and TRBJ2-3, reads DGGITQSPKYLFRKEGQNVTLSCEQNLNHDAMYWYRQDPGQGLRLIYYSQIVNDFQKGDIAEGYSVSREKKESFPLTVTSAQKNPTAFYLCASTPSDRVPDTQYFGPGTRLTVL.

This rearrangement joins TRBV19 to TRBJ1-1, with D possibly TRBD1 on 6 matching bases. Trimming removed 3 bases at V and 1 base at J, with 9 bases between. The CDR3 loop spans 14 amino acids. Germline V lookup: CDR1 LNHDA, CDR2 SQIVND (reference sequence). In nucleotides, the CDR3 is TGTGCCAGTAGTATTGACAGGTGGAACACTGAAGCTTTCTTT. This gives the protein CASSIDRWNTEAFF.

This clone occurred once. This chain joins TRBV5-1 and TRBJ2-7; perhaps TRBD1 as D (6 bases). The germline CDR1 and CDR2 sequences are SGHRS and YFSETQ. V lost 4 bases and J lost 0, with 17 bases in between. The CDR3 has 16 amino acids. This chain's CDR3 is CASSTGQTGSSYEQYF. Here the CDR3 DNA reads TGCGCCAGCAGCACTGGACAGACGGGGAGCTCCTACGAGCAGTACTTC.

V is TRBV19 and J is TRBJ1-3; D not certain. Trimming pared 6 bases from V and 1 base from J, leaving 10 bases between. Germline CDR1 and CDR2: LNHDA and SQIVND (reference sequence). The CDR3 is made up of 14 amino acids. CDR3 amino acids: CASRGWESGNTIYF. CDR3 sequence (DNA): TGTGCCAGTAGGGGGTGGGAGTCTGGAAACACCATATATTTT.

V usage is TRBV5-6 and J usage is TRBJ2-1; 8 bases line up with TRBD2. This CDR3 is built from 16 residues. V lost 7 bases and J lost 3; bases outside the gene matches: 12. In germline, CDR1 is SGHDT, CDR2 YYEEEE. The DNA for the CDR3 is TGTGCCAGCGCCAACGGGTTAGCGGGGCTCTACAATGAGCAGTTCTTC. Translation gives CASANGLAGLYNEQFF.

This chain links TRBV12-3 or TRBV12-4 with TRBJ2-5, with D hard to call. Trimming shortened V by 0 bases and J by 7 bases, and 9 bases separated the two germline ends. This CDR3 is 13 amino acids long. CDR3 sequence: CASSLAATGTQYF. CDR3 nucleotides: TGTGCCAGCAGTTTAGCGGCTACGGGGACCCAGTACTTC.

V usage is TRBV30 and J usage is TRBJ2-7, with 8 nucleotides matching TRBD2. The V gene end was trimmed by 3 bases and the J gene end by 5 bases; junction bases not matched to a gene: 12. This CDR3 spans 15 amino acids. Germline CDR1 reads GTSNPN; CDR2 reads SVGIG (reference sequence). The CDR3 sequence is CAWSPTLAGPDEQYF. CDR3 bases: TGTGCCTGGAGCCCTACCTTAGCGGGACCGGACGAGCAGTACTTC.

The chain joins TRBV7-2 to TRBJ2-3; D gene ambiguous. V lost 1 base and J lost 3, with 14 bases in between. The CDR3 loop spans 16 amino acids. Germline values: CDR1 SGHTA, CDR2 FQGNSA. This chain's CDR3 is CASSLVRVSVTDTQYF. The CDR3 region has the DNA TGTGCCAGCAGCTTAGTCCGGGTTTCAGTTACAGATACGCAGTATTTT.

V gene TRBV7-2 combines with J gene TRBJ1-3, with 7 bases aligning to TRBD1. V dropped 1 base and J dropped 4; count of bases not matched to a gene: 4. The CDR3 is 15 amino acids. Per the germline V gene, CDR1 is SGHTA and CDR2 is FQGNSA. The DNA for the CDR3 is TGTGCCAGCAGCTTAGTAGGGGGCTCCGGAAACACCATATATTTT. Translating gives CASSLVGGSGNTIYF.

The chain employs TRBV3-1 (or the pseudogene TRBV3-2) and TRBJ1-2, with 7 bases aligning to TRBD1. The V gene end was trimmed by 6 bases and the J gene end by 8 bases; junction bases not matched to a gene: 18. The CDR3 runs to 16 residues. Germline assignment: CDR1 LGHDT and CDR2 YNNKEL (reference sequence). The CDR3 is CASSRDIKGARGGYTF. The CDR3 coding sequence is TGTGCCAGCAGTCGGGATATTAAGGGGGCCAGGGGAGGCTACACCTTC.

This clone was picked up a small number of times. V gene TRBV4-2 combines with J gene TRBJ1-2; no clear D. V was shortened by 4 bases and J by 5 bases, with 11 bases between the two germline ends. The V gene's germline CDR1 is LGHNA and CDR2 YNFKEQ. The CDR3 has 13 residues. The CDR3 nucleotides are TGTGCCAGCAGCCGAGGGAGCGCTTATGGCTACACCTTC. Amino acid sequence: CASSRGSAYGYTF.

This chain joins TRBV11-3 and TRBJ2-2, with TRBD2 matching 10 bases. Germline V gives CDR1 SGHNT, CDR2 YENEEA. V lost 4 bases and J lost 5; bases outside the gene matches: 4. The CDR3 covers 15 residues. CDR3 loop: CASSSIAGGTGELFF. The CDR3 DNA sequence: TGTGCCAGCAGCTCGATAGCGGGAGGAACCGGGGAGCTGTTTTTT. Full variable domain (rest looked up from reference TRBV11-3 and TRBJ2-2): EAGVVQSPRYKIIEKKQPVAFWCNPISGHNTLYWYLQNLGQGPELLIRYENEEAVDDSQLPKDRFSAERLKGVDSTLKIQPAELGDSAVYLCASSSIAGGTGELFFGEGSRLTVL.

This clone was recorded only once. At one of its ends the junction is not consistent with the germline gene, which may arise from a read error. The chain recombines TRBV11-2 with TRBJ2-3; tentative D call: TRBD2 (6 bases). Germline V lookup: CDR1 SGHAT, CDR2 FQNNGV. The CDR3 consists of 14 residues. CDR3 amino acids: CASSPGVSTDTQYF. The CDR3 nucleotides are TGTGCCAGCAGCCCGGGGGTTAGCACGGATACGCAGTATTTT. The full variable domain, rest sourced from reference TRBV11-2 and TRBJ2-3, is EAGVAQSPRYKIIEKRQSVAFWCNPISGHATLYWYQQILGQGPKLLIQFQNNGVVDDSQLPKDRFSAERLKGVDSTLKIQPAKLEDSAVYLCASSPGVSTDTQYFGPGTRLTVL.

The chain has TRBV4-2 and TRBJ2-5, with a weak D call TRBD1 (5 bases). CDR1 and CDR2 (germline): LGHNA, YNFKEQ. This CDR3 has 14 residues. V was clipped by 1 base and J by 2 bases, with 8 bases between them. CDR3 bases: TGTGCCAGCAGCCAAGCAAAGGGGCAAGAGACCCAGTACTTC. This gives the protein CASSQAKGQETQYF.

The CDR3 nucleotides are TGTGCTAGTGGTTTGGGGGACAGCCCACGGGATGAGACCCAGTACTTC. Protein sequence: CASGLGDSPRDETQYF. This chain connects TRBV12-5 to TRBJ2-5, with 7 bases matching TRBD1. Germline V gives CDR1 LGHNT, CDR2 FRNRAP. The trim removed 1 base at V and 5 bases at J, leaving 10 bases unmatched. The CDR3 spans 16 residues. The variable domain in full, with the rest retrieved from reference TRBV12-5 and TRBJ2-5, is DARVTQTPRHKVTEMGQEVTMRCQPILGHNTVFWYRQTMMQGLELLAYFRNRAPLDDSGMPKDRFSAEMPDATLATLKIQPSEPRDSAVYFCASGLGDSPRDETQYFGPGTRLLVL.

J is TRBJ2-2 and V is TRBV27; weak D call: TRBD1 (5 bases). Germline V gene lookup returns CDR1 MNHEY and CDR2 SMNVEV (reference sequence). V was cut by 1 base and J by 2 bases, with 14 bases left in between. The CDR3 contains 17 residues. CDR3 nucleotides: TGTGCCAGCAGTTTATTCCCGGACACTTTAAACACCGGGGAGCTGTTTTTT. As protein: CASSLFPDTLNTGELFF.

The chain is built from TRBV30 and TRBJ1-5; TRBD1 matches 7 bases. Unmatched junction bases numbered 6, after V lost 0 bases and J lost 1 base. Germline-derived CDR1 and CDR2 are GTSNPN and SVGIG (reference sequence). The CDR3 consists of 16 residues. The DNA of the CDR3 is TGTGCCTGGAGTGTCGGAGGGGGCGAGAGCAATCAGCCCCAGCATTTT. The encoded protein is CAWSVGGGESNQPQHF. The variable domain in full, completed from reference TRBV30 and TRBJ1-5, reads SQTIHQWPATLVQPVGSPLSLECTVEGTSNPNLYWYRQAAGRGLQLLFYSVGIGQISSEVPQNLSASRPQDRQFILSSKKLLLSDSGFYLCAWSVGGGESNQPQHFGDGTRLSIL.

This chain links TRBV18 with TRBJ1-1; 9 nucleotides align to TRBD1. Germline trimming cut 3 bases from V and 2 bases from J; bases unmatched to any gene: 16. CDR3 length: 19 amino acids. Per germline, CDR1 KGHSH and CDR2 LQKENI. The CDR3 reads CASSPRGGPGQGLNTEAFF. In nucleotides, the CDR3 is TGTGCCAGCTCACCCCGAGGTGGGCCGGGACAGGGACTAAACACTGAAGCTTTCTTT. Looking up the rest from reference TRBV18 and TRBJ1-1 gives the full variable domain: NAGVMQNPRHLVRRRGQEARLRCSPMKGHSHVYWYRQLPEEGLKFMVYLQKENIIDESGMPKERFSAEFPKEGPSILRIQQVVRGDSAAYFCASSPRGGPGQGLNTEAFFGQGTRLTVV.

The CDR3 sequence: CASSYGHPAMNTEAFF. DNA for the CDR3: TGTGCCAGCAGTTACGGGCACCCGGCCATGAACACTGAAGCTTTCTTT. This chain joins TRBV6-6 and TRBJ1-1, with D uncertain. The CDR3 sequence is 16 residues long. The germline V gene encodes CDR1 MNHNY and CDR2 SVGAGI (reference sequence). V dropped 2 bases and J dropped 0 bases, with 13 bases sitting between them.